What follows are 7 T cell receptor beta chains derived from one specimen sequenced in a study of blood T cell repertoires in COVID-19. Here immunoSEQ multiplex PCR was the method, and the copy in TCRdb shows in-frame clones only, minus some. This sample has tens of thousands of clones, with 65% to 85% found just once. The sequenced material came from peripheral blood. The source is a woman in her sixties or seventies with acute or convalescent COVID-19.

This chain connects TRBV7-9 to TRBJ2-3; TRBD2 aligns across 8 bases. The J segment lost 4 bases and the V segment lost 2 bases, leaving 5 bases of the junction unmatched. CDR1 and CDR2 from the germline V gene are SEHNR and FQNEAQ (reference sequence). The CDR3 covers 15 residues. This chain's CDR3 is CASSLMGLDSDTQYF. CDR3 coding DNA: TGTGCCAGCAGCTTAATGGGACTAGACTCAGATACGCAGTATTTT.

This clone was counted a few times. V is TRBV13 and J is TRBJ1-1, with 11 bases lining up with TRBD1. The V and J ends lost 7 bases and 3 bases, in that order; junction bases with no gene match: 13. The germline gives CDR1 PRHDT, CDR2 FYEKMQ (reference sequence). The CDR3 sequence is 17 residues long. The CDR3: CASNTNGDRGGDTEAFF. The CDR3 DNA follows: TGTGCCAGCAACACTAACGGGGACAGGGGGGGAGACACTGAAGCTTTCTTT.

This sequence joins TRBV7-9 and TRBJ1-3; no reliable D call. Trimming cost V 5 bases and J 0 bases, with 8 bases left between them. The CDR3 extends over 14 amino acids. CDR1 SEHNR and CDR2 FQNEAQ come from the germline V gene (reference sequence). The CDR3 bases are TGTGCCAGCAGCCGAGAGATCTCTGGAAACACCATATATTTT. Protein product: CASSREISGNTIYF.

The chain couples TRBV6-4 to TRBJ1-4; D possibly corresponds to TRBD1 (5 bases). V was clipped by 7 bases and J by 8 bases, with 17 bases between them. Per the germline V gene, CDR1 is MRHNA and CDR2 is SNTAGT. The CDR3 consists of 14 residues. This CDR3 reads CASKTGGPPEKLFF. The CDR3 nucleotides read TGTGCCAGCAAAACGGGGGGTCCCCCAGAAAAACTGTTTTTT.

CDR3 loop: CASSQVVASGSPETQYF. CDR3 DNA: TGTGCCAGCAGCCAAGTCGTGGCTAGCGGGAGTCCAGAGACCCAGTACTTC. The chain joins TRBV3-1 (or the pseudogene TRBV3-2) to TRBJ2-5; 10 bases fit TRBD2. The CDR3 is made up of 17 amino acids. J gave up 4 bases and V 1 base, and 9 bases lay outside the gene matches. Germline-derived CDR1 and CDR2 are LGHDT and YNNKEL (reference sequence).

Written as DNA, the CDR3 is TGTGCCAGCAGTGAAAATCGGCAGGGCTCTTGGGTTAAACTGTTTTTT. Translation gives CASSENRQGSWVKLFF. The chain has TRBV6-1 and TRBJ1-4, with a possible D match to TRBD1 (5 bases). V dropped 2 bases and J dropped 11 bases, with 21 bases sitting between them. The germline gives CDR1 MNHNS, CDR2 SASEGT. The CDR3 length is 16 residues.

This clone appeared once. This chain uses TRBV29-1 with TRBJ2-3; 7 bases are a match to TRBD1. This CDR3 is 16 amino acids long. Losses at the gene ends were 4 bases for V and 2 bases for J; bases not matched to a gene: 12. Germline assignment: CDR1 SQVTM and CDR2 ANQGSEA. CDR3 DNA: TGCAGCGTTGTCAGCGACAGGGACAGCCACACAGATACGCAGTATTTT. This gives the protein CSVVSDRDSHTDTQYF.